This T cell receptor (beta chain) comes out of a study of quantifying T cell responses using KT2 cells. Study summary: TCR alpha and beta constant-region primers primed reverse transcription of RNA.

KT2, a clone with a known TCR, was spiked into unfractionated PBMC. Each cDNA got a UMI-containing oligo ligated at its 3' end. An equimolar mix of RC1.1 and RC1.2 primed the beta chain across TRBC1 and TRBC2. TCRdb re-called the UMI-ligation and nested PCR reads through MiXCR, storing one row per CDR3 protein. Counted here are about 53,000 distinct CDR3 sequences, roughly an eighth occurring once; the ten biggest clones make up about 9.7%. This clonotype was detected ten times or more. Deletions cut 5 bases from V and 0 bases from J, with 10 bases between. The CDR3 loop spans 14 amino acids. Germline CDR1 is SGHRS and CDR2 is YFSETQ.

This chain uses TRBV5-1 with TRBJ2-3; D perhaps matches TRBD1 (6 bases). This sequence originates from a human donor. Sequenced sample: PBMCs spiked with cells of the T cell clone KT2. CDR3 residues: CASRTGDSTDTQYF. The CDR3 bases are TGCGCCAGCAGGACAGGAGACAGCACAGATACGCAGTATTTT.